One sample yielded the 15 T cell receptor beta chains listed below, sequenced in a study of blood T cell repertoires in COVID-19 (dated by TCRdb to the early 2020s). Library preparation was by the immunoSEQ multiplex PCR assay. In its TCRdb copy, this immuneACCESS table keeps in-frame sequences only and misses some clones. Where compared with another copy, unresolved V genes explain less than half of these, and the others have no known cause. Across this sample there are about 250,000 clones, with about 82% seen only once. The ten largest clonotypes hold about 6% of the sample. Sequencing input: peripheral blood. The source is a woman older than 75 with COVID-19, enrolled during active disease.

This clone was detected once. In nucleotides, the CDR3 is TGTGCCAGTAGTGGGGGACAGGGGTATAATTCACCCCTCCACTTT. Translation gives CASSGGQGYNSPLHF. The chain is built from TRBV19 and TRBJ1-6, with TRBD1 matching over 10 bases. Germline CDR1 is LNHDA and CDR2 is SQIVND (reference sequence). With V trimmed by 5 bases and J by 4 bases, 2 bases remained unmatched. The CDR3 is made up of 15 amino acids.

The chain carries TRBV4-3 and TRBJ2-3; TRBD2 aligns across 13 bases. Germline CDR1 is LGHNA and CDR2 is YSLEER. The CDR3 is made up of 16 amino acids. V lost 4 bases to trimming and J lost 2 bases; unmatched junction nucleotides: 3. The CDR3 bases are TGCGCCAGCAGCCTAGGACTAGCGGGGGTCACAGATACGCAGTATTTT. Protein product: CASSLGLAGVTDTQYF.

The chain uses TRBV5-1 and TRBJ1-3, with D hard to call. Germline V gives CDR1 SGHRS, CDR2 YFSETQ. The V end lost 4 bases, the J end lost 2 bases, and 4 bases lay between the germline ends. The CDR3 length is 12 residues. In DNA, the CDR3 is TGCGCCAGCAGCCCCGCTGGAAACACCATATATTTT. Its translation is CASSPAGNTIYF.

The V call is TRBV5-6, the J call TRBJ1-2; the D gene is possibly TRBD1 (6 bases). V lost 6 bases and J lost 5, with 11 bases in between. The CDR3 is 12 residues long. The V gene's germline CDR1 is SGHDT and CDR2 YYEEEE. CDR3 sequence reads: CASNIQGYGYTF. The CDR3 coding sequence is TGTGCCAGCAATATACAGGGTTATGGCTACACCTTC.

The genes are TRBV29-1 and TRBJ2-7, with D maybe TRBD2 (6 bases). CDR1 is SQVTM, CDR2 ANQGSEA, per germline. The length of the CDR3 is 13 residues. Trimming removed 6 bases at V and 5 bases at J, with 17 bases between. In DNA form, the CDR3 reads TGCAGCGTGGGGGAGGTCGAGGCCGACGAGCAGTACTTC. It specifies CSVGEVEADEQYF.

The chain joins TRBV19 to TRBJ2-2, with TRBD2 identical over 16 bases. In germline, CDR1 is LNHDA, CDR2 SQIVND (reference sequence). V gave up 6 bases and J gave up 1 base; unmatched junction bases: 11. The length of the CDR3 is 20 residues. In DNA, the CDR3 is TGTGCCAGTAGGCTCACCGGGACTAGCGGGGGGGCCAGGAACACCGGGGAGCTGTTTTTT. It specifies CASRLTGTSGGARNTGELFF.

The gene calls are TRBV3-1 (or the pseudogene TRBV3-2) and TRBJ2-7; the match to TRBD2 covers 7 bases. The V segment lost 4 bases and the J segment 3 bases; nucleotides outside the gene matches: 6. There are 14 residues in the CDR3. Per germline, CDR1 LGHDT and CDR2 YNNKEL (reference sequence). The CDR3 loop reads CASSPTGGGYEQYV. The DNA of the CDR3 is TGTGCCAGCAGCCCTACGGGGGGAGGCTACGAGCAGTACGTC.

This clone was found a few times. The chain recombines TRBV7-9 with TRBJ1-6; D is undetermined. CDR3 length: 17 residues. Germline V CDR1 and CDR2: SEHNR, FQNEAQ (reference sequence). Trimming removed 4 bases at V and 5 bases at J, with 18 bases between. The CDR3, as DNA: TGTGCCAGCAGCTATACCCGACCCGGGAGGCATAATTCACCCCTCCACTTT. As protein: CASSYTRPGRHNSPLHF.

The chain has TRBV19 and TRBJ2-2, with 9 bases identical to TRBD1. After removal of 7 bases from V and 6 bases from J, the junction contained 12 bases not matched to a gene. Germline CDR1 reads LNHDA; CDR2 reads SQIVND (reference sequence). The CDR3 consists of 16 residues. This CDR3 is CASKGLGQGSPGELFF. DNA for the CDR3: TGTGCCAGTAAAGGGCTGGGACAGGGAAGTCCCGGGGAGCTGTTTTTT.

CDR3 nucleotide sequence: TGTGCCAGCAGCCCAGCTAGGGGGCATGAAAAACTGTTTTTT. It specifies CASSPARGHEKLFF. J is TRBJ1-4 and V is TRBV5-8, with TRBD1 identical over 7 bases. The CDR3 spans 14 residues. Germline CDR1 SGHTS, CDR2 YDEGEE. The junction had 6 bases not matched to a gene; V was cut back by 4 bases and J by 6 bases.

The rearrangement links TRBV27 to TRBJ1-5; no firm D call. The V gene's germline CDR1 is MNHEY and CDR2 SMNVEV (reference sequence). The CDR3 extends over 12 amino acids. Trimming left V 3 bases short and J 6 bases short, with 6 bases between. The CDR3 is CASSFSGQPQHF. In DNA form, the CDR3 reads TGTGCCAGCAGTTTCTCAGGTCAGCCCCAGCATTTT.

The chain employs TRBV7-9 and TRBJ1-4; D is unresolved. Germline assignment: CDR1 SEHNR and CDR2 FQNEAQ (reference sequence). The CDR3 has 15 amino acids. V lost 5 bases, J lost 8 bases, and 18 bases lay in between. In nucleotides, the CDR3 is TGTGCCAGCAGCCCCTGGACCCGACGGGAGGAAAAACTGTTTTTT. Its translation is CASSPWTRREEKLFF.

The chain links TRBV18 to TRBJ1-6; 7 bases are shared with TRBD1. The CDR3 is 15 amino acids. From germline, CDR1 is KGHSH and CDR2 LQKENI. With 0 bases clipped from V and 5 bases from J, the junction kept 1 base outside the gene matches. CDR3 in amino acids: CASSPPGGNNSPLHF. In nucleotides, the CDR3 is TGTGCCAGCTCACCACCAGGGGGCAATAATTCACCCCTCCACTTT.

The chain uses TRBV6-5 and TRBJ1-6; D gene uncertain. V lost 6 bases to trimming and J lost 4 bases, with 7 bases between them. Germline lookup yields CDR1 MNHEY and CDR2 SVGAGI. The CDR3 runs 13 residues. In DNA, the CDR3 is TGTGCCAGCAGGGCGGATTATAATTCACCCCTCCACTTT. It codes for CASRADYNSPLHF.

This rearrangement joins TRBV6-5 to TRBJ1-1, with D tentatively TRBD1 (6 bases). Trimming pared 4 bases from V and 5 bases from J, leaving 17 bases between. Germline assignment: CDR1 MNHEY and CDR2 SVGAGI. The CDR3 runs to 15 residues. The CDR3 region is CASSSLGGAWTEAFF. The CDR3 DNA follows: TGTGCCAGCAGTTCTCTTGGGGGCGCCTGGACTGAAGCTTTCTTT.